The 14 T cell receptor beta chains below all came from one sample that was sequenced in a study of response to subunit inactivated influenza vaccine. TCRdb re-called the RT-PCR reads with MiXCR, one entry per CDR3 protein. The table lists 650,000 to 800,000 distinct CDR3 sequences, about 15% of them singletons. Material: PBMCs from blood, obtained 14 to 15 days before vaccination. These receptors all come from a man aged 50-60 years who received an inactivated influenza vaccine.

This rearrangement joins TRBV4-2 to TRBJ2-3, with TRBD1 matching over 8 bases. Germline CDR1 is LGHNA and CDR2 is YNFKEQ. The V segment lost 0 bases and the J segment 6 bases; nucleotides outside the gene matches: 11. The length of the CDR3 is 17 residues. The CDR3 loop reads CASSQDNRQGAWDTQYF. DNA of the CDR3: TGTGCCAGCAGCCAAGACAACAGGCAGGGGGCTTGGGATACGCAGTATTTT.

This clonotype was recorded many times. CDR3 DNA: TGTGCCAGCAGTTACCAAGAGACAGCCGCGTCCGGGGAGCTGTTTTTT. Its translation: CASSYQETAASGELFF. The chain has TRBV6-2 or TRBV6-3 and TRBJ2-2, with TRBD1 as a possible D gene (5 bases). V shed 2 bases and J shed 6 bases, with 16 bases lying between them. CDR1 MNHEY and CDR2 SVGEGT come from the germline V gene. CDR3 length equals 16 residues.

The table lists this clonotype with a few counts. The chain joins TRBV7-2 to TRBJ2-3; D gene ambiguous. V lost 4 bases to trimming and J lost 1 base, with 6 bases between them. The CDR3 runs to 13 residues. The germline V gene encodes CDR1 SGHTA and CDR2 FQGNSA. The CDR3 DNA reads TGTGCCAGCAGCTCGGAACGCACAGATACGCAGTATTTT. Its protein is CASSSERTDTQYF.

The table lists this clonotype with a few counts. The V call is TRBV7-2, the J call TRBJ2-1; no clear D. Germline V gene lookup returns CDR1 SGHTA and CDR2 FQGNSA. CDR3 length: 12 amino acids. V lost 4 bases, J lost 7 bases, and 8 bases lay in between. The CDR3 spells CASSSPTNEQFF. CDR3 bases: TGTGCCAGCAGCTCACCAACTAATGAGCAGTTCTTC.

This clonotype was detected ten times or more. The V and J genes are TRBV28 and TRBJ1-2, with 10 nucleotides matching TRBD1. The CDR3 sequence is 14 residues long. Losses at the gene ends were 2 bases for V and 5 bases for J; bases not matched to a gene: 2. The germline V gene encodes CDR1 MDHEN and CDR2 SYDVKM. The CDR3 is CASSLGDRGYGYTF. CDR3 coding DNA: TGTGCCAGCAGTTTAGGGGACAGGGGATATGGCTACACCTTC.

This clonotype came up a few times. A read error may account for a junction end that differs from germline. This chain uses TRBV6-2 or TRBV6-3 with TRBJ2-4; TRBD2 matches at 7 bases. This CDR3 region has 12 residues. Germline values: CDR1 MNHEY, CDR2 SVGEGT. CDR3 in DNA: TGTGCCAGCAGTTACGTGGCGGGAGTTATGAACTTC. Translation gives CASSYVAGVMNF.

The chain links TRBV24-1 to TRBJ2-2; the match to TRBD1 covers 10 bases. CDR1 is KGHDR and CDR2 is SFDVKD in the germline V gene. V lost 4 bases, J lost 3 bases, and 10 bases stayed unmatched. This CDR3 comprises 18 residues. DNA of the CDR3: TGTGCCACCAGTGACCCGAGACAGGGGGCGCGGTACACCGGGGAGCTGTTTTTT. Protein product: CATSDPRQGARYTGELFF.

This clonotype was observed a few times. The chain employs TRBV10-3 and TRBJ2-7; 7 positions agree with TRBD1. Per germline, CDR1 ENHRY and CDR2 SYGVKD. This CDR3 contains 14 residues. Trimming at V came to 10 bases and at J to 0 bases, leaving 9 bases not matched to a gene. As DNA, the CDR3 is TGTGCCACCACCGGGACAGCTAGCTCCTACGAGCAGTACTTC. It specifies CATTGTASSYEQYF.

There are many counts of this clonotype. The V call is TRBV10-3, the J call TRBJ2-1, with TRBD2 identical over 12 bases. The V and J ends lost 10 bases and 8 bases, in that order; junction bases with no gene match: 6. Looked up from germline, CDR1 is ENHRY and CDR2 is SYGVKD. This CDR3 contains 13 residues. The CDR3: CATSSGRGDEQFF. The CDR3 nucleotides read TGTGCCACCTCTAGCGGGAGGGGGGATGAGCAGTTCTTC.

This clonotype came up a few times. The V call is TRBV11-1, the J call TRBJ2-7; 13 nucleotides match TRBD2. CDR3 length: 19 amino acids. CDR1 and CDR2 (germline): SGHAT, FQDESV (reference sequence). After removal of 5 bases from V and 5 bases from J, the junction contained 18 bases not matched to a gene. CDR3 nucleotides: TGTGCCAGCAGCCCGGGGGCTTTCTATACTAGCGGGAGGGTCGACGAGCAGTACTTC. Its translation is CASSPGAFYTSGRVDEQYF. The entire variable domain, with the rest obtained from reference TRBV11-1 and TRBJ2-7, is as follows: EAEVAQSPRYKITEKSQAVAFWCDPISGHATLYWYRQILGQGPELLVQFQDESVVDDSQLPKDRFSAERLKGVDSTLKIQPAELGDSAMYLCASSPGAFYTSGRVDEQYFGPGTRLTVT.

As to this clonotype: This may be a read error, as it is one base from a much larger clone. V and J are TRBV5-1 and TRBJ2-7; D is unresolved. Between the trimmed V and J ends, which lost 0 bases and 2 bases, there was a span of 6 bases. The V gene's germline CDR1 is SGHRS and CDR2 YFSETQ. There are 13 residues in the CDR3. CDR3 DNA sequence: TGCGCCAGCAGCTTGGCCCACCCCTACGAGCAGTACTTC. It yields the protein CASSLAHPYEQYF.

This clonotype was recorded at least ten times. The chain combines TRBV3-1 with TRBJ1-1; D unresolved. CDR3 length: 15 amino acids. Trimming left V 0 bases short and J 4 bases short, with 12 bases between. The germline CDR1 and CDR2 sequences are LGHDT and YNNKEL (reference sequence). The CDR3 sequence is CASSQDRAGFTEAFF. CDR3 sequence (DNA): TGTGCCAGCAGCCAAGATAGAGCGGGCTTCACTGAAGCTTTCTTT.

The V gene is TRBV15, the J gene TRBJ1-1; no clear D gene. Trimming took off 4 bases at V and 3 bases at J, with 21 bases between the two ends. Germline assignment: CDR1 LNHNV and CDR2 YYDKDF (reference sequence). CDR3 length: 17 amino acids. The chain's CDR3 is CATSNAKGRPKHTEAFF. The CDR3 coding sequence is TGTGCCACCAGCAACGCTAAAGGGCGCCCGAAACACACTGAAGCTTTCTTT.

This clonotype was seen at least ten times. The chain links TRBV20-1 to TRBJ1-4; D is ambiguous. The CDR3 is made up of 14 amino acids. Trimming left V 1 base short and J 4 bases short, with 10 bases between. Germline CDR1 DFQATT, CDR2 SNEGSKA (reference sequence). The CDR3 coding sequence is TGCAGTGCTAGAGTACCGGGATATAATGAAAAACTGTTTTTT. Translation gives CSARVPGYNEKLFF.